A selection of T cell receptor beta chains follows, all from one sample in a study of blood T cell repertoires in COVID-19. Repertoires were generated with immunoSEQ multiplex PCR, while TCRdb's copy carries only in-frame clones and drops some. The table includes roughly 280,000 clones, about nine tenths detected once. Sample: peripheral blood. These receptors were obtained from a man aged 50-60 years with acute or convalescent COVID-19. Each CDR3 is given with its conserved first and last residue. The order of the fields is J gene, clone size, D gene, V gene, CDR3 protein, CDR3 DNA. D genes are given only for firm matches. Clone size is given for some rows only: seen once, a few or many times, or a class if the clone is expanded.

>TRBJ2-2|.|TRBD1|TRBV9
CATSTGLSGELFF
TGTGCCACGTCGACAGGGCTTTCGGGGGAGCTGTTTTTT
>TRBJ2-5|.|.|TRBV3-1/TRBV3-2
CASSQAGLSETQYF
TGTGCCAGCAGCCAGGCGGGACTTTCCGAGACCCAGTACTTC
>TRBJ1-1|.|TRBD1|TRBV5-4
CASSLGTGGASEAFF
TGTGCCAGCAGCTTGGGGACAGGGGGCGCGAGCGAAGCTTTCTTT
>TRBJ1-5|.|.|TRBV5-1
CASSLDSPNQPQHF
TGCGCCAGCAGCTTGGACAGCCCTAATCAGCCCCAGCATTTT
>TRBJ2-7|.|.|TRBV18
CASSPSLTAYHEQYF
TGTGCCAGCTCACCGTCACTAACGGCCTACCACGAGCAGTACTTC
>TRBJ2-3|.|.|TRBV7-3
CASSYFAADTQYF
TGTGCCAGCAGCTACTTCGCGGCAGATACGCAGTATTTT
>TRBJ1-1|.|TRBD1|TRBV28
CASSLSRDRGEAFF
TGTGCCAGCAGTTTATCCCGGGACAGGGGTGAAGCTTTCTTT
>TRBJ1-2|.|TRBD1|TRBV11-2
CASSLVRQGPANYGYTF
TGTGCCAGCAGCTTAGTGAGACAGGGGCCAGCTAACTATGGCTACACCTTC
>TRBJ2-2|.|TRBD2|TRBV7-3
CASSLTGGARTGELFF
TGTGCCAGCAGCTTAACCGGGGGGGCCAGAACCGGGGAGCTGTTTTTT
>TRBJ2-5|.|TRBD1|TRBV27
CASSLAGGQETQYF
TGTGCCAGCAGTTTGGCAGGGGGACAAGAGACCCAGTACTTC
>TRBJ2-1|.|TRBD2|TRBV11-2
CASSLAPPASGAWQFF
TGTGCCAGCAGCTTAGCTCCACCGGCTAGCGGGGCGTGGCAGTTCTTC
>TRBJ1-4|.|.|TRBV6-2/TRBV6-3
CASSYNRDQKLFF
TGTGCCAGCAGTTACAACAGGGATCAAAAACTGTTTTTT
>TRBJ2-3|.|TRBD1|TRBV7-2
CASSLPGQGRGDTQYF
TGTGCCAGCAGCTTGCCGGGACAGGGGCGAGGAGATACGCAGTATTTT
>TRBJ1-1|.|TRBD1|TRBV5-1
CASSSWTGVGTEAFF
TGCGCCAGCAGCTCCTGGACAGGGGTGGGCACTGAAGCTTTCTTT
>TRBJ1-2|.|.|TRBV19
CASSRFGSDYGYTF
TGTGCCAGTAGTAGGTTTGGCAGTGACTATGGCTACACCTTC
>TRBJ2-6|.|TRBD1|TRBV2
CASRTQGAGGANVLTF
TGTGCCAGCAGGACACAGGGGGCCGGTGGGGCCAACGTCCTGACTTTC
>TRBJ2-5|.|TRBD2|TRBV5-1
CASSSSSGGIQETQYF
TGCGCCAGCAGCTCCTCTAGCGGGGGAATTCAAGAGACCCAGTACTTC
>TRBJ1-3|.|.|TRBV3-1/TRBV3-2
CASSQDDGAGNTIYF
TGTGCCAGCAGCCAAGATGACGGGGCTGGAAACACCATATATTTT
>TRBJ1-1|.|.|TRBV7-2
CASSGGSANTEAFF
TGTGCCAGCAGTGGAGGGTCCGCGAACACTGAAGCTTTCTTT
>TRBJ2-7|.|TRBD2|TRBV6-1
CASSEKPASGGWYEQYF
TGTGCCAGCAGTGAAAAACCCGCTAGCGGGGGGTGGTACGAGCAGTACTTC
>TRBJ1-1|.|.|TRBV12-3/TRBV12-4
CASRWTVNTEAFF
TGTGCCAGCAGATGGACAGTGAACACTGAAGCTTTCTTT
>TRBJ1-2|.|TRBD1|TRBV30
CAWGQGGYGYTF
TGTGCCTGGGGCCAGGGGGGCTATGGCTACACCTTC
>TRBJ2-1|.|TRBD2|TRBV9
CASSVQAGTSGYNEQFF
TGTGCCAGCAGCGTCCAGGCCGGGACTAGCGGGTACAATGAGCAGTTCTTC
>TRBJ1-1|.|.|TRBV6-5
CASSYAGPNTEAFF
TGTGCCAGCAGTTACGCGGGGCCGAACACTGAAGCTTTCTTT
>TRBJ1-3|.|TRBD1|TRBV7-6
CASSWNLGGHSGNTIYF
TGTGCCAGCAGTTGGAACCTAGGGGGCCACTCTGGAAACACCATATATTTT
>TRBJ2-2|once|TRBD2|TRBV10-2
CASSAGLASTGELFF
TGCGCCAGCAGTGCGGGACTAGCGAGCACCGGGGAGCTGTTTTTT
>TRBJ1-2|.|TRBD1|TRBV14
CASSLQGPYGYTF
TGTGCCAGCAGCTTACAGGGGCCCTATGGCTACACCTTC
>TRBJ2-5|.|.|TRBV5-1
CASSPTGWETQYF
TGCGCCAGCAGCCCGACCGGGTGGGAGACCCAGTACTTC
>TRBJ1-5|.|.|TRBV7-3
CASSLTLEEGGDQPQHF
TGTGCCAGCAGCTTAACCCTGGAGGAAGGGGGGGATCAGCCCCAGCATTTT
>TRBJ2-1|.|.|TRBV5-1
CASSTTGEGYNEQFF
TGCGCCAGCAGCACGACAGGGGAGGGTTACAATGAGCAGTTCTTC